The rows below give T cell receptor beta chains drawn from one sample of a study of shared clonotypes between healthy human individuals. Data came from immunoSEQ multiplex PCR; TCRdb stores just in-frame clones and leaves some out. The sample lists 2 million to 2.5 million clones, 90% to 95% seen once, with under 0.45% in the top ten. The sequencing input was naive CD4+ T cells from PBMCs. These receptors all stem from a man younger than 35 in good health. Some clones in this sample may be carry-over from other donors' samples. CDR3s include the opening cysteine and the closing phenylalanine or tryptophan. Each record gives: J gene, clone size, D gene, CDR3 length, V gene, CDR3 protein, CDR3 DNA. D genes are given only for firm matches. Size tells how often a clone was seen (once, few, many) or the class of an expanded clone, and some rows leave it out.

TRBJ1-3,NA,NA,15,TRBV28,CASSLVDLSGNTIYF,TGTGCCAGCAGTTTAGTGGACCTCTCTGGAAACACCATATATTTT
TRBJ2-5,NA,NA,14,TRBV5-6,CASSLAWGKETQYF,TGTGCCAGCAGCCTGGCCTGGGGAAAAGAGACCCAGTACTTC
TRBJ2-6,NA,NA,16,TRBV5-1,CASSWGRISGANVLTF,TGCGCCAGCAGCTGGGGACGGATCTCTGGGGCCAACGTCCTGACTTTC
TRBJ2-7,NA,NA,16,TRBV6-5,CASSYSLQRVSYEQYF,TGTGCCAGCAGTTACTCCCTGCAAAGGGTTTCCTACGAGCAGTACTTC
TRBJ1-2,NA,NA,16,TRBV9,CASSSPTGTENYGYTF,TGTGCCAGCAGCTCCCCTACCGGGACGGAAAACTATGGCTACACCTTC
TRBJ2-7,NA,NA,14,TRBV7-2,CASSLLLEPSEQYF,TGTGCCAGCAGCTTATTATTGGAGCCCAGCGAGCAGTACTTC
TRBJ2-7,NA,NA,18,TRBV7-2,CASSLEAGPTLGSYEQYF,TGTGCCAGCAGCTTAGAGGCGGGCCCCACCCTAGGTTCCTACGAGCAGTACTTC
TRBJ2-1,NA,TRBD2,15,TRBV7-3,CASSPGLAVYNEQFF,TGTGCCAGCAGCCCAGGACTAGCGGTCTACAATGAGCAGTTCTTC
TRBJ1-2,NA,NA,19,TRBV18,CASSPFPLRQAESNYGYTF,TGTGCCAGCTCACCTTTCCCCCTACGCCAGGCCGAATCTAACTATGGCTACACCTTC
TRBJ2-2,few,TRBD2,16,TRBV7-3,CASSLGLAANTGELFF,TGTGCCAGCAGCTTGGGACTAGCGGCGAACACCGGGGAGCTGTTTTTT
TRBJ1-3,NA,NA,13,TRBV5-1,CASSEVSGNTIYF,TGCGCCAGCAGCGAGGTCTCTGGAAACACCATATATTTT
TRBJ2-5,NA,TRBD2,17,TRBV28,CASSWPGLRGVKETQYF,TGTGCCAGCAGTTGGCCGGGACTACGAGGTGTGAAAGAGACCCAGTACTTC
TRBJ1-5,NA,TRBD1,14,TRBV5-6,CASSQDRGIEPQHF,TGTGCCAGCAGCCAGGACAGGGGGATCGAACCCCAGCATTTT
TRBJ1-2,NA,NA,12,TRBV2,CASREAGEGYTF,TGTGCCAGCAGGGAGGCCGGGGAGGGCTACACCTTC
TRBJ2-7,NA,NA,14,TRBV5-1,CASSLERSPYEQYF,TGCGCCAGCAGCTTGGAACGCAGTCCCTACGAGCAGTACTTC
TRBJ1-3,NA,NA,14,TRBV4-1,CASSQLTGRNTIYF,TGCGCCAGCAGCCAATTAACAGGTCGAAACACCATATATTTT